These 24 T cell receptor beta chains originate from one sample sequenced in a study of blood T cell repertoires in COVID-19. The protocol was immunoSEQ multiplex PCR, while the TCRdb copy is restricted to in-frame clones and leaves out a portion. The data show under 70,000 clones, around 85% seen once. The sequenced material came from peripheral blood. All receptors derive from a woman older than 75 with active or convalescent COVID-19.

This chain joins TRBV9 and TRBJ2-3; 7 bases line up with TRBD2. CDR3 length equals 16 residues. V lost 0 bases, J lost 2 bases, and 6 bases stayed unmatched. Germline values: CDR1 SGDLS, CDR2 YYNGEE. The CDR3 loop reads CASSVAVSGPTDTQYF. In DNA form, the CDR3 reads TGTGCCAGCAGCGTAGCGGTTAGCGGGCCCACAGATACGCAGTATTTT.

The chain combines TRBV6-5 with TRBJ1-1; no reliable D call. V was clipped by 2 bases and J by 11 bases, with 15 bases between them. The CDR3 consists of 13 residues. The germline CDR1 and CDR2 sequences are MNHEY and SVGAGI. CDR3: CASSYRPAEVAFF. The CDR3 DNA reads as TGTGCCAGCAGTTACAGGCCCGCCGAGGTTGCTTTCTTT.

The chain is built from TRBV6-1 and TRBJ2-7; maybe TRBD2 (7 bases). The CDR3 is 15 amino acids. Germline-derived CDR1 and CDR2 are MNHNS and SASEGT. With 2 bases removed from V and 7 bases from J, the gap between germline ends came to 18 bases. CDR3 sequence: CASSESGGPSKEQYF. In DNA form, the CDR3 reads TGTGCCAGCAGTGAATCCGGGGGGCCCTCTAAGGAGCAGTACTTC.

The chain employs TRBV6-5 and TRBJ1-1, with D possibly TRBD1 on 5 matching bases. The CDR3 is made up of 13 amino acids. Trimming removed 2 bases at V and 11 bases at J, with 15 bases between. In germline, CDR1 is MNHEY, CDR2 SVGAGI. The CDR3 bases are TGTGCCAGCAGTTACAGGTCCCTTGGGGGGGCTTTCTTT. Its protein is CASSYRSLGGAFF.

The chain uses TRBV5-6 and TRBJ2-1; weak D call: TRBD2 (6 bases). Deletions cut 0 bases from V and 7 bases from J, with 17 bases between. CDR3 length equals 16 residues. Germline CDR1 reads SGHDT; CDR2 reads YYEEEE. CDR3 sequence: CASSLVRRAPMNEQFF. DNA for the CDR3: TGTGCCAGCAGCTTGGTCCGGAGGGCGCCAATGAATGAGCAGTTCTTC.

V usage is TRBV16 and J usage is TRBJ1-3; possibly TRBD1 for D (6 bases). This CDR3 is built from 15 residues. Trimming took 0 bases from V and 2 from J, leaving 8 bases between them. CDR1 and CDR2 from the germline V gene are KGHSY and FQNENV. The CDR3 DNA reads TGTGCCAGCAGCCAATCCCGGACAGCTGGAAACACCATATATTTT. Amino acid sequence: CASSQSRTAGNTIYF.

The chain has TRBV19 and TRBJ2-5; maybe TRBD2 (5 bases). Germline V gene sequence: CDR1 LNHDA, CDR2 SQIVND (reference sequence). CDR3 size: 15 residues. V was pared by 7 bases and J by 6 bases, with 21 bases between. This CDR3 is CASNDPGGGGQTQYF. As DNA, the CDR3 is TGTGCCAGTAACGACCCGGGTGGTGGAGGTCAGACCCAGTACTTC.

J is TRBJ2-5 and V is TRBV4-2, with unresolved D. V lost 1 base, J lost 3 bases, and 6 bases lay in between. The germline V gene has CDR1 LGHNA and CDR2 YNFKEQ. CDR3 length: 13 amino acids. CDR3 amino acids: CASSQVSEETQYF. In DNA, the CDR3 is TGTGCCAGCAGCCAAGTCAGCGAAGAGACCCAGTACTTC.

This rearrangement joins TRBV11-2 to TRBJ1-3, with TRBD1 matching 7 bases. The germline V gene encodes CDR1 SGHAT and CDR2 FQNNGV. V lost 5 bases, J lost 1 base, and 17 bases stayed unmatched. The CDR3 sequence is 19 residues long. CDR3 DNA: TGTGCCAGCAGCACCCCTGGGGCAGGGGGTAGTCGATCTGGAAACACCATATATTTT. The encoded protein is CASSTPGAGGSRSGNTIYF.

The DNA for the CDR3 is TGCGCCAGCAGCACAACGAACACCGGGGAGCTGTTTTTT. This gives the protein CASSTTNTGELFF. The chain recombines TRBV5-1 with TRBJ2-2; D remains unclear. CDR1 SGHRS and CDR2 YFSETQ come from the germline V gene. The CDR3 consists of 13 residues. Trimming took off 4 bases at V and 0 bases at J, with 4 bases between the two ends.

This rearrangement joins TRBV6-5 to TRBJ2-7; TRBD2 is a possible D gene (6 bases). The germline V and J ends were trimmed by 0 bases and 3 bases, with 12 bases remaining between them. CDR3 length equals 15 residues. In germline, CDR1 is MNHEY, CDR2 SVGAGI. DNA of the CDR3: TGTGCCAGCAGTTACTCGAGGACGGACTACTACGAGCAGTACTTC. Protein sequence: CASSYSRTDYYEQYF.

The chain carries TRBV18 and TRBJ1-2, with 9 positions matching TRBD1. V was clipped by 2 bases and J by 7 bases; unmatched bases: 11. Germline V CDR1 and CDR2: KGHSH, LQKENI. This CDR3 is built from 16 residues. CDR3 nucleotides: TGTGCCAGCTCACCATCCGGGACAGGGAGAACCAGTGGCTACACCTTC. This translates into CASSPSGTGRTSGYTF.

The chain couples TRBV19 to TRBJ1-2, with 8 positions matching TRBD1. Germline V gene lookup returns CDR1 LNHDA and CDR2 SQIVND (reference sequence). V dropped 5 bases and J dropped 5; count of bases not matched to a gene: 7. The CDR3 is 14 residues long. The CDR3 protein is CASSLGQGGYGYTF. CDR3 nucleotide sequence: TGTGCCAGTAGTCTTGGACAGGGAGGGTATGGCTACACCTTC. Using reference TRBV19 and TRBJ1-2 for the parts outside the CDR3, the full variable domain is DGGITQSPKYLFRKEGQNVTLSCEQNLNHDAMYWYRQDPGQGLRLIYYSQIVNDFQKGDIAEGYSVSREKKESFPLTVTSAQKNPTAFYLCASSLGQGGYGYTFGSGTRLTVV.

V is TRBV10-3 and J is TRBJ1-2, with a possible D match to TRBD1 (5 bases). The V and J ends lost 3 bases and 5 bases respectively, with 13 bases between them. Germline V gene lookup returns CDR1 ENHRY and CDR2 SYGVKD. There are 14 residues in the CDR3. The DNA of the CDR3 is TGTGCCATCAGTGATGTTGGGACTGAATATGGCTACACCTTC. This sequence encodes CAISDVGTEYGYTF.

This rearrangement joins TRBV5-1 to TRBJ2-5; 7 bases line up with TRBD1. CDR1 and CDR2 from the germline V gene are SGHRS and YFSETQ. J gave up 6 bases and V 4 bases, and 12 bases lay outside the gene matches. This CDR3 has 15 amino acids. The CDR3: CASSLIPGQEQTQYF. The CDR3 coding sequence is TGCGCCAGCAGCCTCATCCCCGGACAGGAGCAGACCCAGTACTTC.

The V call is TRBV3-1 (or the pseudogene TRBV3-2), the J call TRBJ2-7, with D possibly TRBD2 on 6 matching bases. This CDR3 comprises 15 residues. Germline V gene data show CDR1 as LGHDT and CDR2 as YNNKEL (reference sequence). V was shortened by 0 bases and J by 1 base, with 10 bases between the two germline ends. DNA for the CDR3: TGTGCCAGCAGCCAAGAGATGGGGGGTTCCTACGAGCAGTACTTC. Protein sequence: CASSQEMGGSYEQYF.

Comment on this clone: Sequence at one end of the junction differs from germline and may be a read error. Within the sample, other DNA sequences also encode this same CDR3. The rearrangement joins TRBV18 to TRBJ1-2; D uncertain. This CDR3 is 14 amino acids long. CDR1 is KGHSH and CDR2 is LQKENI in the germline V gene. CDR3 residues: CASSPRQQNYGYTF. DNA for the CDR3: TGCGCCAGCTCACCACGGCAACAGAACTATGGCTACACCTTC.

The chain couples TRBV18 to TRBJ1-2, with a possible D match to TRBD1 (6 bases). Trimming removed 3 bases from V and 3 bases from J, with 17 bases in between. The CDR3 loop spans 16 amino acids. Looked up from germline, CDR1 is KGHSH and CDR2 is LQKENI. The CDR3 reads CASSPNAIQGDYGYTF. The CDR3 coding sequence is TGTGCCAGCTCACCCAACGCAATACAGGGCGACTATGGCTACACCTTC.

The J gene is TRBJ1-1, the V gene TRBV5-4; TRBD1 aligns across 9 bases. The germline gives CDR1 SGHNT, CDR2 YYREEE (reference sequence). Trimming removed 5 bases from V and 11 bases from J; junction bases left unmatched: 10. The CDR3 extends over 13 amino acids. CDR3 DNA sequence: TGTGCCAGCAGGCCGGGACAGGGCGTGATGGCTTTCTTT. Amino acids: CASRPGQGVMAFF.

The rearrangement uses TRBV4-2 and TRBJ1-2; the match to TRBD1 covers 11 bases. The CDR3 is 16 residues long. In germline, CDR1 is LGHNA, CDR2 YNFKEQ. The V and J ends lost 1 base and 7 bases, in that order; junction bases with no gene match: 8. This chain's CDR3 is CASSQGSDRGLGGYTF. The CDR3 DNA reads as TGTGCCAGCAGCCAAGGGTCGGACAGGGGGCTCGGTGGCTACACCTTC.

The chain recombines TRBV19 with TRBJ1-3; D is perhaps TRBD1 (5 bases). Germline CDR1 LNHDA, CDR2 SQIVND (reference sequence). The length of the CDR3 is 15 residues. Trimming left V 4 bases short and J 0 bases short, with 10 bases between. Here the CDR3 reads CASSSGHSSGNTIYF. The CDR3 DNA sequence: TGTGCCAGTAGTAGCGGACATAGCTCTGGAAACACCATATATTTT. The full variable domain, in which reference TRBV19 and TRBJ1-3 provide the parts outside the CDR3, is DGGITQSPKYLFRKEGQNVTLSCEQNLNHDAMYWYRQDPGQGLRLIYYSQIVNDFQKGDIAEGYSVSREKKESFPLTVTSAQKNPTAFYLCASSSGHSSGNTIYFGEGSWLTVV.

The rearrangement uses TRBV11-3 and TRBJ2-5; 12 bases are shared with TRBD2. V was clipped by 0 bases and J by 5 bases; unmatched bases: 7. Germline values: CDR1 SGHNT, CDR2 YENEEA. CDR3 length: 17 amino acids. The CDR3 loop reads CASSLDRTSGVVETQYF. CDR3 in DNA: TGTGCCAGCAGCTTAGATCGGACTAGCGGGGTTGTGGAGACCCAGTACTTC.

This chain links TRBV4-2 with TRBJ2-7; D remains ambiguous. Germline loops: CDR1 LGHNA, CDR2 YNFKEQ. This CDR3 has 12 amino acids. V was clipped by 4 bases and J by 0 bases, with 4 bases between them. CDR3 nucleotides: TGTGCCAGCAGCCGCAGCTCCTACGAGCAGTACTTC. Residues: CASSRSSYEQYF.

The V and J genes are TRBV19 and TRBJ1-1; TRBD1 agrees at 10 bases. With V trimmed by 6 bases and J by 5 bases, 12 bases remained unmatched. The CDR3 contains 16 residues. Germline assignment: CDR1 LNHDA and CDR2 SQIVND (reference sequence). DNA for the CDR3: TGTGCCAGTAGACTCCCGGACAGGGGGAATTATACTGAAGCTTTCTTT. It specifies CASRLPDRGNYTEAFF.